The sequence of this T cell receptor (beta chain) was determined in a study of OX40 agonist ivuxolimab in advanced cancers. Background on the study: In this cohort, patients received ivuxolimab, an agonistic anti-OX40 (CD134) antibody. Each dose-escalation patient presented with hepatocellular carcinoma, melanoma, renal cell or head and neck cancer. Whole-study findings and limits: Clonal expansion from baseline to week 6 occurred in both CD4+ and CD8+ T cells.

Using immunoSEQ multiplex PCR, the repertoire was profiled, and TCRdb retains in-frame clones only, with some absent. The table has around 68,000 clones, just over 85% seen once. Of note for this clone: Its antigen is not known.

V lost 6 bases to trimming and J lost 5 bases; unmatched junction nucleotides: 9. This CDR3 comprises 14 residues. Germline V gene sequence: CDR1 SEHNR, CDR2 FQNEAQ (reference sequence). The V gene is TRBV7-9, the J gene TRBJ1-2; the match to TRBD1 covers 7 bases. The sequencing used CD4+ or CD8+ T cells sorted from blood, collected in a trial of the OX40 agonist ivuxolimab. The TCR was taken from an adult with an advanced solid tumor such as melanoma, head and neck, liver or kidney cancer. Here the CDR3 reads CASSWTGLTYGYTF. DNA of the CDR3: TGTGCCAGCAGTTGGACAGGACTTACGTATGGCTACACCTTC.